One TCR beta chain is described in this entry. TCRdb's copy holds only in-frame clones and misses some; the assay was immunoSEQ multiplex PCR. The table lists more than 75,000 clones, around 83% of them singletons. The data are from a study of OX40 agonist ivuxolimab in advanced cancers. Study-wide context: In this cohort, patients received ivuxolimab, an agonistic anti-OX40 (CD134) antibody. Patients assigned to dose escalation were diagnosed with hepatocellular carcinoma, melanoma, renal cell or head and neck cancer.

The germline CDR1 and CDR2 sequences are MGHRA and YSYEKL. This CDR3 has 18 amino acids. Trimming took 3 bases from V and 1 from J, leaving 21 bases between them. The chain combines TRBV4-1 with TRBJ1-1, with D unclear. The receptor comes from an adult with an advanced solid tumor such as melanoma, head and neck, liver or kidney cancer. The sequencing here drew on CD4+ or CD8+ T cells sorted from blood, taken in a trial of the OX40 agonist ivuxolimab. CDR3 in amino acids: CASSHGRGGSEGNTEAFF. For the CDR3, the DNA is TGCGCCAGCAGCCACGGCCGGGGAGGTTCGGAGGGGAACACTGAAGCTTTCTTT.